Following are 15 T cell receptor beta chains from one sample sequenced in a study of tumor-infiltrating lymphocytes in primary liver carcinoma. Both blood RNA, taken from unsorted whole blood, and germline DNA were extracted. Using a constant-region primer together with ProtoScript II reverse transcriptase, TCR beta cDNA was made from approximately 0.55 ug of total RNA. Three nested multiplex PCR rounds, a slightly modified ARM-PCR method, built the TCR beta libraries. Amplification in the first two PCR rounds was performed using TRBV1-TRBV30 forward primers and a C-beta reverse primer for roughly 9 cycles each. TCRdb recomputed calls from the multiplex PCR reads with MiXCR, one row per CDR3 protein. Found here are hundreds of thousands of distinct CDR3 sequences, more than 55% of them singletons; the top ten hold approximately 9%. Sequenced: peripheral blood. All receptors derive from a man in his forties with primary liver carcinoma and hepatitis B virus infection.

This clonotype has at least ten counts. CDR3 sequence: CAISYDSVNTEAFF. CDR3 nucleotide sequence: TGTGCCATCAGTTACGACAGCGTGAACACTGAAGCTTTCTTT. The chain combines TRBV10-3 with TRBJ1-1; weak D call: TRBD1 (5 bases). CDR1 ENHRY and CDR2 SYGVKD come from the germline V gene. This CDR3 contains 14 residues. The V gene lost 5 bases and the J gene lost 0 bases, with 10 bases spanning the gap.

A remark on this clonotype: This may be a read error, as it is one base from a much larger clone. The chain combines TRBV6-1 with TRBJ2-7, with D tentatively TRBD1 or TRBD2 (6 bases each). Trimming removed 10 bases from V and 1 base from J, with 23 bases in between. The CDR3 loop spans 16 amino acids. The germline gives CDR1 MNHNS, CDR2 SASEGT. Written as DNA, the CDR3 is TGTGCCAACAGGGACCTTTACGGGGGCGCGTCCTACGAGCAGTACTTC. This sequence encodes CANRDLYGGASYEQYF.

As regards this clonotype: Compared with germline, one end of the junction differs, possibly owing to a read error. The CDR3 DNA reads TGTTCCAGCAGCCCTGGGCAGCTCTACTACGAGCAGTACTTC. Translated, it gives CSSSPGQLYYEQYF. The gene calls are TRBV7-8 and TRBJ2-7; D call uncertain. The germline gives CDR1 SGHVS, CDR2 FQNEAQ. The CDR3 is made up of 14 amino acids.

Points on this clonotype: At one of its ends the junction is not consistent with the germline gene, which may arise from a read error. The chain combines TRBV29-1 with TRBJ2-1, with D perhaps TRBD1 (5 bases). Looked up from germline, CDR1 is SQVTM and CDR2 is ANQGSEA. The CDR3 runs to 14 residues. DNA for the CDR3: TGCAGCGTTCTCCGGACAAGGGTGAAGGGTGAGCAGTTTTTC. Its translation is CSVLRTRVKGEQFF.

With regard to this clonotype: No conserved phenylalanine or tryptophan is present at the end of the CDR3, so a read error is the likely explanation. The CDR3 sequence is CASSQTSGRNGGTQYS. The CDR3 bases are TGCGCCAGCAGCCAGACTAGCGGGAGAAACGGGGGTACGCAGTATTCT. J is TRBJ2-3 and V is TRBV4-1, with 12 bases aligning to TRBD2. Germline assignment: CDR1 MGHRA and CDR2 YSYEKL. The V gene end was trimmed by 3 bases and the J gene end by 8 bases; junction bases not matched to a gene: 9. This CDR3 has 16 residues.

As regards this clonotype: A read error is possible here, since a much larger clone lies one base away. V usage is TRBV7-9 and J usage is TRBJ1-2; 7 nucleotides line up with TRBD1. CDR1 is SEHNR and CDR2 is FQNEAQ in the germline V gene (reference sequence). This CDR3 spans 17 amino acids. J lost 2 bases, V lost 4 bases, and 13 bases had no gene match. The CDR3 here is CASSSRPQGGSNYGYTF. The CDR3 DNA sequence: TGTGCCAGCAGCTCCAGACCCCAGGGGGGGAGCAACTATGGCTACACCTTC.

The J gene is TRBJ2-1, the V gene TRBV28, with a weak D call TRBD1 (6 bases). Germline V lookup: CDR1 MDHEN, CDR2 SYDVKM. V shed 6 bases and J shed 5 bases, with 14 bases lying between them. CDR3 length equals 14 residues. CDR3 sequence (DNA): TGTGCCAGCAGACCCGGGACATTTAACAATGAGCAGTTCTTC. Its protein is CASRPGTFNNEQFF.

This rearrangement joins TRBV15 to TRBJ2-1; TRBD2 aligns across 9 bases. This CDR3 comprises 17 residues. Germline CDR1 and CDR2: LNHNV and YYDKDF (reference sequence). V was clipped by 3 bases and J by 8 bases; unmatched bases: 14. The CDR3 loop is CATSSSSGLALADEQFF. The DNA for the CDR3 is TGTGCCACCAGCAGTAGCTCGGGACTAGCATTGGCGGATGAGCAGTTCTTC.

With respect to this clonotype: Its ends do not fully match the called genes, so a read error is possible. The rearrangement joins TRBV6-6 to TRBJ2-7; a possible D gene is TRBD2 (6 bases). Germline V gives CDR1 MNHNY, CDR2 SVGAGI (reference sequence). The length of the CDR3 is 17 residues. CDR3 sequence: CANSHQPSGGFSSEQYF. In nucleotides, the CDR3 is TGTGCCAACAGTCACCAGCCCTCAGGAGGGTTTAGCTCCGAGCAGTACTTC.

This clonotype was seen ten or more times. The gene calls are TRBV7-9 and TRBJ1-6; no firm D call. V was cut by 3 bases and J by 7 bases, with 10 bases left in between. Germline lookup yields CDR1 SEHNR and CDR2 FQNEAQ (reference sequence). This CDR3 has 14 residues. The CDR3, as DNA: TGTGCCAGCAGCTTCGACTCACAGAATTCACCCCTCCACTTT. Its translation: CASSFDSQNSPLHF.

As concerns this clonotype: Sequence at one end of the junction differs from germline and may be a read error. The chain links TRBV5-4 to TRBJ2-6, with D tentatively TRBD1 or TRBD2 (5 bases each). Germline V gene sequence: CDR1 SGHNT, CDR2 YYREEE (reference sequence). This CDR3 has 15 residues. The CDR3, as DNA: TGTGCCAGCAGCCTCAGGGACCCTGGGGCCATCGTCCTGACCTTC. It is translated as CASSLRDPGAIVLTF.

Remarks on this clonotype: A much larger clone sits a single nucleotide away, making a read error possible. The chain couples TRBV10-3 to TRBJ2-1; 12 nucleotides line up with TRBD2. The CDR3 runs to 18 residues. The germline CDR1 and CDR2 sequences are ENHRY and SYGVKD. The DNA of the CDR3 is TGTGCCATCAGTGGAAACACTGGACTAGCGGGAAGGTCGAATGAGCAGCTCTTC. This gives the protein CAISGNTGLAGRSNEQLF.

This clonotype was seen once. The rearrangement links TRBV11-3 to TRBJ1-5, with 8 bases fitting TRBD1. V dropped 7 bases and J dropped 3; count of bases not matched to a gene: 14. This CDR3 spans 17 amino acids. Per germline, CDR1 SGHNT and CDR2 YENEEA. In DNA form, the CDR3 reads TGTGCCAGCATCGGACAGGGAGGGAATGGAGACAATCAGCCCCAGCATTTT. Residues: CASIGQGGNGDNQPQHF.

This clonotype has more than one count but fewer than ten. The chain joins TRBV5-4 to TRBJ2-1, with 8 bases lining up with TRBD2. Germline V gene lookup returns CDR1 SGHNT and CDR2 YYREEE (reference sequence). The junction had 2 bases not matched to a gene; V was cut back by 4 bases and J by 2 bases. CDR3 length equals 14 residues. CDR3 region: CASSLGRAYNEQFF. The CDR3 coding sequence is TGTGCCAGCAGCCTCGGGAGGGCCTACAATGAGCAGTTCTTC.

On this clonotype: The junction departs from the called germline gene at one end, perhaps through a read error. This chain's CDR3 is CSASGTGASDTRYF. Written as DNA, the CDR3 is TGCAGCGCTTCCGGGACAGGGGCGTCAGATACGCGGTATTTT. The chain employs TRBV29-1 and TRBJ2-3; TRBD1 aligns across 10 bases. The CDR3 contains 14 residues. In germline, CDR1 is SQVTM, CDR2 ANQGSEA.